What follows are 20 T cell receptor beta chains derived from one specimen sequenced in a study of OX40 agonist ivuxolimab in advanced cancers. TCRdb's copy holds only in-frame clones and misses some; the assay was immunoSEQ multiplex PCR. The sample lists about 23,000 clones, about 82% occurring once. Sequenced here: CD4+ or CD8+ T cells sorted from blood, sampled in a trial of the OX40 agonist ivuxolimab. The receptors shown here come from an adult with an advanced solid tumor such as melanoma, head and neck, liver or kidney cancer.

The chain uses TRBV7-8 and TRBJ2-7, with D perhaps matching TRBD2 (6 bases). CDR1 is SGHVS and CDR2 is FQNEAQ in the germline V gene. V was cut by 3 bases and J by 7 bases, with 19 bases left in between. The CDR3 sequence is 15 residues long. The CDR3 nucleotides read TGTGCCAGCAGCTTTCTTCTGGGGGGAGGAAGGGAGCAGTACTTC. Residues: CASSFLLGGGREQYF.

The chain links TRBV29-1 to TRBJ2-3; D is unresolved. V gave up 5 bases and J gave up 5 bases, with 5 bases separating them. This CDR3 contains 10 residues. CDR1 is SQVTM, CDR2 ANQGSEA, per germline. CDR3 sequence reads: CSVSEDTQYF. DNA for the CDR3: TGCAGCGTTTCGGAAGATACGCAGTATTTT.

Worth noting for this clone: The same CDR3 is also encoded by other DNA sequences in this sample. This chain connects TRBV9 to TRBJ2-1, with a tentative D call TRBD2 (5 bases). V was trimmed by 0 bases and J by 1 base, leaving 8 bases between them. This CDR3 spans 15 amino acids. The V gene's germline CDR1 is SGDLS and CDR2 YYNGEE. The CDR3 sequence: CASSVEEGSYNEQFF. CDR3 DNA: TGTGCCAGCAGCGTAGAAGAGGGATCCTACAATGAGCAGTTCTTC.

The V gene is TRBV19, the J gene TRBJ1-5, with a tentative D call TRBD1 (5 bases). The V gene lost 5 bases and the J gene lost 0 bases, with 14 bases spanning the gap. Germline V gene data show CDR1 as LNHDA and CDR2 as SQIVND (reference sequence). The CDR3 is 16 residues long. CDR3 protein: CASSQGAEYSNQPQHF. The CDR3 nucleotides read TGTGCCAGTAGTCAGGGAGCGGAATATAGCAATCAGCCCCAGCATTTT.

CDR3 loop: CASSQDRLATDYEQYF. The CDR3 region has the DNA TGCGCCAGCAGCCAAGACCGGTTGGCTACTGACTACGAGCAGTACTTC. V is TRBV4-1 and J is TRBJ2-7, with unresolved D. The CDR3 contains 16 residues. V shed 0 bases and J shed 3 bases, with 15 bases lying between them. Germline V gives CDR1 MGHRA, CDR2 YSYEKL.

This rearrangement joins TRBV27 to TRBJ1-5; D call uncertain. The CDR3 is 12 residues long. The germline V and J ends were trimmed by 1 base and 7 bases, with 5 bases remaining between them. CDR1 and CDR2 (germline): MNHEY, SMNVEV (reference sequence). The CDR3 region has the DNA TGTGCCAGCAGTTTATATGGGCAGCCCCAGCATTTT. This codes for CASSLYGQPQHF.

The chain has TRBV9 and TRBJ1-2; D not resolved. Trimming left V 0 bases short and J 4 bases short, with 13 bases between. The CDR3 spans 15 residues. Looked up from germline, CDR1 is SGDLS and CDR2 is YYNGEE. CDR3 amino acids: CASSVGQSSIYGYTF. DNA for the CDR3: TGTGCCAGCAGCGTAGGTCAGAGTTCAATCTATGGCTACACCTTC.

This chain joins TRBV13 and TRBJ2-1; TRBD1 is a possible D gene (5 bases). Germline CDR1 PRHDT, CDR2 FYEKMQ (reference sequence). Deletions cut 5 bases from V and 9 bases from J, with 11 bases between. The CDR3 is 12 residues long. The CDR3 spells CASSNGATEQFF. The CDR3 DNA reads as TGTGCCAGCAGCAATGGGGCGACTGAGCAGTTCTTC.

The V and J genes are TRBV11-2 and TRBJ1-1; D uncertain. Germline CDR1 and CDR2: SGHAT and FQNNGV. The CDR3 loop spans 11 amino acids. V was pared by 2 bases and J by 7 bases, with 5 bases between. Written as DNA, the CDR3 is TGTGCCAGCAGCTTATGGAGTGAAGCTTTCTTT. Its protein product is CASSLWSEAFF.

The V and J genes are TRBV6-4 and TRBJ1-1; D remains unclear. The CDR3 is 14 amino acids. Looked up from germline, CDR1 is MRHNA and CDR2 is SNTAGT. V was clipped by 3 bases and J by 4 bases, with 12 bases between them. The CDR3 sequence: CASSEYTGGTEAFF. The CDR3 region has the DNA TGTGCCAGCAGTGAGTATACGGGTGGCACTGAAGCTTTCTTT.

The CDR3 DNA reads TGCGCCAGCAGCCAAGTACCAGGGGGCGATCAGCCCCAGCATTTT. Translation: CASSQVPGGDQPQHF. The chain links TRBV4-1 to TRBJ1-5; 8 nucleotides agree with TRBD1. Trimming at V came to 1 base and at J to 5 bases, leaving 4 bases not matched to a gene. The germline V gene has CDR1 MGHRA and CDR2 YSYEKL. The CDR3 runs to 15 residues.

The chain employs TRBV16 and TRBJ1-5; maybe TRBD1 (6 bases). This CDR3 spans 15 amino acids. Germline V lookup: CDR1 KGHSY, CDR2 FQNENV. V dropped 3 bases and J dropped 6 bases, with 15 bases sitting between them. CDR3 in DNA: TGTGCCAGCAGCCAGCCCCAAAGGGGGACTCAGCCCCAGCATTTT. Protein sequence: CASSQPQRGTQPQHF.

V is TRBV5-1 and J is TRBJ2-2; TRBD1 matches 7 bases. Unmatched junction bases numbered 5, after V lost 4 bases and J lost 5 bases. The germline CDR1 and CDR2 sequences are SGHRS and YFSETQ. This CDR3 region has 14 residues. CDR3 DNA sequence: TGCGCCAGCAGCGTCACAGGGGTAACCGGGGAGCTGTTTTTT. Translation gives CASSVTGVTGELFF.

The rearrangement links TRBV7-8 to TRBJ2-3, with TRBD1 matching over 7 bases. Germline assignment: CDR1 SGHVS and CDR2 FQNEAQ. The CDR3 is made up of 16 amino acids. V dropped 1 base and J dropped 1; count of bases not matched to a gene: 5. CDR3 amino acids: CASSLGQGRGTDTQYF. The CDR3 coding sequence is TGTGCCAGCAGCTTAGGACAGGGTAGGGGCACAGATACGCAGTATTTT.

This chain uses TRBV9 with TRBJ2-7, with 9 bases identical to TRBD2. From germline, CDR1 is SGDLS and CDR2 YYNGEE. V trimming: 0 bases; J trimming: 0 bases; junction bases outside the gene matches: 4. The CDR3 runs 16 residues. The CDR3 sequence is CASSVGGSGSSYEQYF. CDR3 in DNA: TGTGCCAGCAGCGTAGGTGGTAGCGGGAGCTCCTACGAGCAGTACTTC. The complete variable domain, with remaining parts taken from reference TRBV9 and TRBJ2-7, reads DSGVTQTPKHLITATGQRVTLRCSPRSGDLSVYWYQQSLDQGLQFLIQYYNGEERAKGNILERFSAQQFPDLHSELNLSSLELGDSALYFCASSVGGSGSSYEQYFGPGTRLTVT.

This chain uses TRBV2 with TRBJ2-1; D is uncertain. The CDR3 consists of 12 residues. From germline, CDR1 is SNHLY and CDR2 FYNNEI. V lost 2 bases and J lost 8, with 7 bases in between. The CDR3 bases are TGTGCCAGCAGTGAACGCCTCTATGAGCAGTTCTTC. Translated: CASSERLYEQFF.

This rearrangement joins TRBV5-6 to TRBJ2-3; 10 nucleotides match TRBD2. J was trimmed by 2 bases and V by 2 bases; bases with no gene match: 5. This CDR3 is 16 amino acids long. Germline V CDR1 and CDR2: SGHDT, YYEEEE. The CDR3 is CASSFATSGYTDTQYF. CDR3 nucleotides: TGTGCCAGCAGCTTTGCGACTAGCGGGTACACAGATACGCAGTATTTT.

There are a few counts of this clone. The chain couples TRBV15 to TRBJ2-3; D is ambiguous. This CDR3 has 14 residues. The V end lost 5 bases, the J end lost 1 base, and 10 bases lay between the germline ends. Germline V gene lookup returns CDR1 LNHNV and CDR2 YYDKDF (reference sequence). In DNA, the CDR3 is TGTGCCACCAGCGAACCAGGTGGCACAGATACGCAGTATTTT. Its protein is CATSEPGGTDTQYF.

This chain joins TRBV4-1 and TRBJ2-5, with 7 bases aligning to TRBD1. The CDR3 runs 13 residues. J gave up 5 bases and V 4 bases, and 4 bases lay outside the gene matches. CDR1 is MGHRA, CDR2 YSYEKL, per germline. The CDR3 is CASSPRDSETQYF. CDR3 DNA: TGCGCCAGCAGCCCCCGGGACAGCGAGACCCAGTACTTC.

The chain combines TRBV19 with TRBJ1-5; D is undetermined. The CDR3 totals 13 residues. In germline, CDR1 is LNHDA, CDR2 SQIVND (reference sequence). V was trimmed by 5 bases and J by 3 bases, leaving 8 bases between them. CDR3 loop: CASSWTLNQPQHF. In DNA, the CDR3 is TGTGCCAGTAGTTGGACCCTCAATCAGCCCCAGCATTTT.